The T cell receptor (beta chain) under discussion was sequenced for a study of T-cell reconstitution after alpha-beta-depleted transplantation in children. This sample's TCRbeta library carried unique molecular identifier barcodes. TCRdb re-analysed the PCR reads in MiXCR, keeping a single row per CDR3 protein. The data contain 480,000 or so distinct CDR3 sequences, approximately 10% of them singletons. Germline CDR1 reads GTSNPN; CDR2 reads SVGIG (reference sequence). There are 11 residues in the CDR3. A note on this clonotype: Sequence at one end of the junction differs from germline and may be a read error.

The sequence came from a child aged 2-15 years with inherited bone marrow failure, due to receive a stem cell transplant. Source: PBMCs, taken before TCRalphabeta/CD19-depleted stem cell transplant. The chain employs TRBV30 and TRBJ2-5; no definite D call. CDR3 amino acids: CARSLQETQYF. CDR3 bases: TGTGCCCGGAGTCTACAAGAGACCCAGTACTTC.